These 3 T cell receptor beta chains came from one sample sequenced in a study of shared clonotypes between healthy human individuals (dated by TCRdb to the early 2020s). Preparation of the library involved the immunoSEQ multiplex PCR assay. TCRdb holds this immuneACCESS table with in-frame rearrangements only. Some clones are missing; in checked studies, unresolved V genes explain under half, and the rest has no known cause. Within this sample are about 1.1 million clones, with about 80% of them counted one time only. Roughly 0.55% of the sample is in the top ten clones. Sequenced material: memory CD4+ T cells from PBMCs. In light of the paper, this sample's cell subset or site label describes: CD45RA-negative fraction. The receptors shown here come from a man younger than 35 in good health. Some clones in this sample may be carry-over from other donors' samples.

The V call is TRBV30, the J call TRBJ2-1, with a tentative D call TRBD1 (7 bases). Germline lookup yields CDR1 GTSNPN and CDR2 SVGIG (reference sequence). The V gene lost 5 bases and the J gene lost 8 bases, with 19 bases spanning the gap. The CDR3 is 14 amino acids. CDR3 protein: CAWEGGQGVDEQFF. The DNA of the CDR3 is TGTGCCTGGGAAGGAGGGCAGGGGGTGGATGAGCAGTTCTTC.

This clone occurred once. The chain uses TRBV7-2 and TRBJ1-2, with D possibly TRBD1 on 5 matching bases. Germline V gene sequence: CDR1 SGHTA, CDR2 FQGNSA. This CDR3 comprises 14 residues. V lost 6 bases to trimming and J lost 0 bases, with 11 bases between them. The CDR3 DNA is TGTGCCAGCAGTCCCCAGGGCTCTAACTATGGCTACACCTTC. This translates into CASSPQGSNYGYTF.

The chain joins TRBV5-1 to TRBJ1-4; D is perhaps TRBD1 (6 bases). V lost 7 bases and J 0 bases, leaving 25 bases between the germline ends. CDR3 length: 19 amino acids. From germline, CDR1 is SGHRS and CDR2 YFSETQ. CDR3 coding DNA: TGCGCCAGCCGCCAGCTGACGGACAGCCGCCCCCCAACTAATGAAAAACTGTTTTTT. Protein: CASRQLTDSRPPTNEKLFF.